This T cell receptor beta chain is drawn from a study of blood T cell repertoires in COVID-19. While infection was still active, Seattle patients were enrolled and then followed longitudinally. CDR1 is SGHRS, CDR2 YFSETQ, per germline. The CDR3 is 15 amino acids. After removal of 2 bases from V and 3 bases from J, the junction contained 3 bases not matched to a gene. The protocol was immunoSEQ multiplex PCR, while the TCRdb copy is restricted to in-frame clones and leaves out a portion. This table holds 150,000 to 160,000 clones, 83% found once. The chain has TRBV5-1 and TRBJ2-3, with TRBD2 matching over 10 bases. The receptor's source is a woman between 55 and 75 years old with COVID-19, enrolled during active disease. The sequencing input was peripheral blood. The CDR3 DNA reads as TGCGCCAGCAGCTTTCGAGCGGGAGGGACAGATACGCAGTATTTT. Translation gives CASSFRAGGTDTQYF. Based on the CDR3 plus reference TRBV5-1 and TRBJ2-3, the full variable domain is KAGVTQTPRYLIKTRGQQVTLSCSPISGHRSVSWYQQTPGQGLQFLFEYFSETQRNKGNFPGRFSGRQFSNSRSEMNVSTLELGDSALYLCASSFRAGGTDTQYFGPGTRLTVL.